The 14 T cell receptor beta chains below all came from one sample that was sequenced in a study of patients and donors after allogeneic stem cell transplantation. TCRdb independently ran MiXCR on the RT-PCR reads; one entry per CDR3 protein. The sample includes about a million distinct CDR3 sequences, around 17% seen only once; the top ten take 5% to 6.5%. Sequenced material: blood, either unsorted or a sorted T cell fraction (not recorded which). The source is a human donor who was either an allogeneic HSCT recipient or a stem cell or donor lymphocyte infusion donor (not recorded which). It is not recorded whose cells these are; they may come from a transplant donor.

This clonotype turned up a few times. The chain employs TRBV20-1 and TRBJ1-2, with 7 positions matching TRBD1. V shed 1 base, J shed 8 bases, and the junction held 16 bases outside the gene matches. The CDR3 length is 16 residues. From germline, CDR1 is DFQATT and CDR2 SNEGSKA (reference sequence). CDR3 amino acids: CSARARQGVWTQGYTF. DNA for the CDR3: TGCAGTGCTAGAGCCAGACAGGGTGTTTGGACTCAGGGCTACACCTTC.

This clonotype came up a few times. The chain carries TRBV5-1 and TRBJ2-5; D is uncertain. This CDR3 is 14 amino acids long. V was clipped by 0 bases and J by 5 bases, with 11 bases between them. Per the germline V gene, CDR1 is SGHRS and CDR2 is YFSETQ. CDR3 coding DNA: TGCGCCAGCAGCTTGGCCATAGGGCAGGAGACCCAGTACTTC. Translation: CASSLAIGQETQYF.

The chain couples TRBV5-6 to TRBJ2-2; possible D gene TRBD2, 6 bases. V lost 8 bases to trimming and J lost 9 bases, with 20 bases between them. This CDR3 contains 14 residues. Germline-derived CDR1 and CDR2 are SGHDT and YYEEEE. CDR3 protein: CASILGRRDRELFF. CDR3 DNA: TGTGCCAGTATCCTGGGACGGCGGGACCGGGAGCTGTTTTTT.

The chain's CDR3 is CASSLDQGYATGYTF. The DNA for the CDR3 is TGTGCCAGCAGCTTAGATCAGGGGTACGCTACGGGCTACACCTTC. The V and J genes are TRBV7-6 and TRBJ1-2; possible D gene TRBD1, 6 bases. Per germline, CDR1 SGHVS and CDR2 FNYEAQ. V lost 1 base and J 8 bases, leaving 17 bases between the germline ends. The CDR3 extends over 15 amino acids.

V usage is TRBV7-9 and J usage is TRBJ2-1; TRBD1 matches at 7 bases. Trimming at V came to 5 bases and at J to 4 bases, leaving 11 bases not matched to a gene. Germline V gene lookup returns CDR1 SEHNR and CDR2 FQNEAQ (reference sequence). This CDR3 is 16 amino acids long. The CDR3 sequence: CASSPRWGTVYNEQFF. For the CDR3, the DNA is TGTGCCAGCAGCCCAAGGTGGGGGACAGTATACAATGAGCAGTTCTTC.

This clonotype was counted ten times or more. The rearrangement joins TRBV5-1 to TRBJ1-2, with D uncertain. CDR1 and CDR2 from the germline V gene are SGHRS and YFSETQ. This CDR3 is built from 14 residues. The V end lost 6 bases, the J end lost 5 bases, and 17 bases lay between the germline ends. The CDR3 coding sequence is TGCGCCAGCAATCCTGAGGACGGCCGTTATGGCTACACCTTC. Translating gives CASNPEDGRYGYTF.

This clonotype occurred many times. The chain employs TRBV4-1 and TRBJ1-2; D is possibly TRBD1 (5 bases). Trimming removed 1 base from V and 3 bases from J, with 12 bases in between. This CDR3 is built from 15 residues. Germline CDR1 reads MGHRA; CDR2 reads YSYEKL. The CDR3 nucleotides are TGCGCCAGCAGCCAAGCGGGGCTTGGAGACTATGGCTACACCTTC. Translated: CASSQAGLGDYGYTF.

The table lists this clonotype with a few counts. This sequence joins TRBV7-6 and TRBJ2-5; 8 bases map to TRBD1. This CDR3 has 14 amino acids. The ends lost 5 bases at V and 4 bases at J; junction bases unmatched: 6. The V gene's germline CDR1 is SGHVS and CDR2 FNYEAQ. CDR3 coding DNA: TGTGCCAGCAGCGTCACCGGGACAGGAGAGACCCAGTACTTC. Amino acid sequence: CASSVTGTGETQYF.

On this clonotype itself: No conserved phenylalanine or tryptophan is present at the end of the CDR3, so a read error is the likely explanation. The chain joins TRBV20-1 to TRBJ1-6, with 8 bases matching TRBD1. J lost 6 bases, V lost 1 base, and 5 bases had no gene match. Germline CDR1 reads DFQATT; CDR2 reads SNEGSKA (reference sequence). The CDR3 loop spans 15 amino acids. CDR3 region: CSARVQGASNSPLHV. DNA of the CDR3: TGCAGTGCTAGAGTTCAGGGGGCGTCTAATTCACCCCTCCACGTT.

The V call is TRBV28, the J call TRBJ2-1, with TRBD2 matching over 9 bases. Trimming took 7 bases from V and 9 from J; bases not matched to a gene: 19. Germline CDR1 reads MDHEN; CDR2 reads SYDVKM. CDR3 length equals 17 residues. As DNA, the CDR3 is TGTGCCAGCACCCAACCCGGCAGAGCGGGAGGTGAGGGTGAGCAGTTCTTC. Translating it yields CASTQPGRAGGEGEQFF.

This clonotype has only a few counts. Here the CDR3 reads CASSQKAGSGQPQHF. The DNA of the CDR3 is TGCGCCAGCAGCCAAAAGGCAGGGTCGGGTCAGCCCCAGCATTTT. The chain is built from TRBV4-3 and TRBJ1-5, with a possible D match to TRBD1 (5 bases). The ends were cut back, 2 bases at V and 6 bases at J, with 14 bases in the middle. This CDR3 has 15 amino acids. Germline CDR1 reads LGHNA; CDR2 reads YSLEER.

This clonotype has a count of ten or more. This chain uses TRBV29-1 with TRBJ2-5, with unresolved D. Trimming stripped 3 bases from V and 2 bases from J, with 7 bases between. The germline V gene has CDR1 SQVTM and CDR2 ANQGSEA. The CDR3 loop spans 12 amino acids. CDR3 loop: CSVEKAQETQYF. DNA for the CDR3: TGCAGCGTTGAGAAGGCTCAAGAGACCCAGTACTTC.

The rearrangement links TRBV12-3 or TRBV12-4 to TRBJ1-1; TRBD1 might be the D (5 bases). This CDR3 has 13 residues. V was pared by 2 bases and J by 5 bases, with 9 bases between. The CDR3 region is CASSLIGGTEAFF. The CDR3 DNA sequence: TGTGCCAGCAGTTTAATTGGGGGTACTGAAGCTTTCTTT.

This clonotype was counted at least ten times. This chain connects TRBV5-1 to TRBJ1-2, with 7 bases aligning to TRBD1. Germline CDR1 and CDR2: SGHRS and YFSETQ. With 4 bases clipped from V and 2 bases from J, the junction kept 8 bases outside the gene matches. The CDR3 spans 15 residues. CDR3 in amino acids: CASSATGQLNYGYTF. Here the CDR3 DNA reads TGCGCCAGCAGCGCTACGGGACAGCTCAACTATGGCTACACCTTC. Full variable domain (rest looked up from reference TRBV5-1 and TRBJ1-2): KAGVTQTPRYLIKTRGQQVTLSCSPISGHRSVSWYQQTPGQGLQFLFEYFSETQRNKGNFPGRFSGRQFSNSRSEMNVSTLELGDSALYLCASSATGQLNYGYTFGSGTRLTVV.